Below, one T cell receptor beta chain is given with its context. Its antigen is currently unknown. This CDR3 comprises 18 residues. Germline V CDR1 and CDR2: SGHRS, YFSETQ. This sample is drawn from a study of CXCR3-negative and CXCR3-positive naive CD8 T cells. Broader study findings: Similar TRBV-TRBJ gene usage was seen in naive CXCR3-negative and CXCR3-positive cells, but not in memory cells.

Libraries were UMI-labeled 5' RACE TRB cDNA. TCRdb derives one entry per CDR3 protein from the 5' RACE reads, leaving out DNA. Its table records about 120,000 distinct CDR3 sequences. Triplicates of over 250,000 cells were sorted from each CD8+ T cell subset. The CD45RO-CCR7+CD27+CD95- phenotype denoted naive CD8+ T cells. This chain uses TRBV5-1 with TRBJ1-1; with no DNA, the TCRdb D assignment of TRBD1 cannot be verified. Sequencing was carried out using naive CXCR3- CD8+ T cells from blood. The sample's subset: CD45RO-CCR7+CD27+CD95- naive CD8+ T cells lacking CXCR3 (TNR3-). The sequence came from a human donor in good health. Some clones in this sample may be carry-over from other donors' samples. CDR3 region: CASSPEKQGARMNTEAFF.